The sequence of this TCR beta chain was determined in a study of CD8 T cells in ankylosing spondylitis. The study, taken as a whole, reports: Disease-linked clones reportedly showed significant enrichment in matched ankylosing spondylitis synovial fluid. Disease-linked clones bore a CD8+ phenotype, appearing relatively rarely in peripheral blood. Characteristic of ankylosing spondylitis blood, it appeared, was a TCR beta motif comprising eight highly homologous variants.

TCRdb re-analysed the 5' RACE reads in MiXCR, keeping a single row per CDR3 protein. The sample consists of 200,000 or so distinct CDR3 sequences, approximately 12% of them appearing once. This clonotype was counted at least ten times. Antigen: not known. Looked up from germline, CDR1 is SGHRS and CDR2 is YFSETQ. The ends were cut back, 5 bases at V and 0 bases at J, with 12 bases in the middle. This CDR3 is built from 15 residues. The clonotype comes from a female donor with ankylosing spondylitis or in good health (not recorded which). This chain links TRBV5-1 with TRBJ1-3; no reliable D call. Input material: blood, either unsorted or a sorted T cell fraction (not recorded which). The CDR3 nucleotides read TGCGCCAGCAGTCCCACAGAAAACTCTGGAAACACCATATATTTT. The encoded protein is CASSPTENSGNTIYF.